A selection of T cell receptor beta chains follows, all from one sample in a study of cytomegalovirus exposure and HLA in healthy donors. Produced via immunoSEQ multiplex PCR; TCRdb's table is partial and in-frame only. Here the sample spans roughly 110,000 clones, approximately 69% being singletons. The sequenced sample consisted of PBMCs. Every receptor here comes from a woman between 35 and 50 years old in good health and CMV-seropositive. Each CDR3 is given without its conserved first and last residue. Not all rows give a size; the values are once, few, many and, for expanded clones, a class.

clone size | J gene | V gene | CDR3 protein
NA | TRBJ1-1 | TRBV6-1 | ASSNRAEAF
NA | TRBJ1-1 | TRBV28 | ASSQGGVSTEAF
NA | TRBJ1-4 | TRBV13 | ASSTRQGSANEKLF
NA | TRBJ1-2 | TRBV7-2 | ASGSPDKLNYGYT
NA | TRBJ2-3 | TRBV19 | ASSPDRGTDTQY
NA | TRBJ2-1 | TRBV5-5 | ASSRTGKISYNEQF
few | TRBJ2-7 | TRBV19 | ATTDRDAYEQY
NA | TRBJ1-6 | TRBV7-2 | ASSLGWEPPLH
NA | TRBJ1-4 | TRBV4-2 | ASSQDLTTNEKLF
NA | TRBJ2-7 | TRBV7-3 | ASSILLAGMNEQY
few | TRBJ2-7 | TRBV7-6 | ASSTRQGSNEQY
many | TRBJ2-7 | TRBV2 | ASSDVFSYEQY
NA | TRBJ2-7 | TRBV11-2 | ASSFLDRREQY
NA | TRBJ1-4 | TRBV19 | ASNSGTDLNEKLF
NA | TRBJ2-5 | TRBV9 | ASSVGGFRVPETQY
NA | TRBJ1-2 | TRBV29-1 | SVEGVGPSNYGYT
NA | TRBJ1-5 | TRBV5-6 | ASSLGRVKPQH
NA | TRBJ2-5 | TRBV6-1 | ASSERENSRETQY
NA | TRBJ1-2 | TRBV6-5 | ASGGDRYGYT
few | TRBJ1-2 | TRBV7-9 | ASSFYQGAGGYT
NA | TRBJ2-1 | TRBV19 | ASSPPIGVGNYNEQF
NA | TRBJ2-7 | TRBV2 | ASMTSGGAYEQY
NA | TRBJ2-1 | TRBV5-1 | ASTPGASGGHEQF
NA | TRBJ2-7 | TRBV14 | ASSHLRDIYEQY
NA | TRBJ1-1 | TRBV6-6 | ASSYRGTPTPTEAF
NA | TRBJ2-1 | TRBV18 | ASSPGLGRNNEQF
NA | TRBJ2-5 | TRBV5-1 | ASSYGTSGGAAETQY
NA | TRBJ2-1 | TRBV18 | ASSPQTGLAGDEQF
NA | TRBJ2-7 | TRBV5-5 | ASSLATGATYEQY
NA | TRBJ2-7 | TRBV11-3 | ASSSVYRGYEQY
NA | TRBJ1-2 | TRBV4-1 | ASSSPGGDYGYT
NA | TRBJ2-5 | TRBV12-2 | ASRLNPPRQGDCSRRETQY
few | TRBJ1-1 | TRBV7-9 | ASSSPGQGANTEAF
NA | TRBJ2-1 | TRBV4-1 | ASSQAGQGYNEQF
NA | TRBJ1-4 | TRBV30 | AWSVQGGEKLF
NA | TRBJ2-3 | TRBV5-5 | ASRPTSGSVTQY
NA | TRBJ1-5 | TRBV11-2 | ASSFSTGSNQPQH
NA | TRBJ2-7 | TRBV5-4 | ASSGGQSYEQY
NA | TRBJ2-1 | TRBV29-1 | SVPRGGQGYNEQF
NA | TRBJ2-1 | TRBV7-9 | ASSRIQGGEQF
NA | TRBJ2-1 | TRBV19 | ASSHRWTGGVNEQF
NA | TRBJ1-2 | TRBV7-6 | ASSLDSGYGYT
NA | TRBJ2-2 | TRBV7-9 | ASSPRQGLRELF